A selection of T cell receptor beta chains follows, all from one sample in a study of sequential checkpoint blockade in melanoma. TCRdb's copy holds only in-frame clones and misses some; the assay was immunoSEQ multiplex PCR. The data show over 9,500 clones, under 80% seen once. Sequenced here: CD8+ T cells sorted from blood (inferred from file names), sampled from a patient given nivolumab and ipilimumab in sequence. These receptors all stem from a human donor with melanoma. Each CDR3 is given with its conserved first and last residue. Each record gives: J gene, V gene, CDR3 length, CDR3 protein.

TRBJ2-7 | TRBV7-6 | 15 | CASSLDLGQGNEQYF
TRBJ2-5 | TRBV7-8 | 13 | CASSSTGLETQYF
TRBJ2-2 | TRBV18 | 17 | CASSPRQGLASGGELFF
TRBJ2-7 | TRBV4-2 | 20 | CASSQVTGLAGDRSSYEQYF
TRBJ2-7 | TRBV4-3 | 15 | CASSQEQGRSYEQYF
TRBJ1-2 | TRBV5-1 | 15 | CASSPGRGTNYGYTF
TRBJ2-1 | TRBV30 | 15 | CAWSGGLYSYNEQFF
TRBJ2-5 | TRBV7-9 | 12 | CASSFGQETQYF
TRBJ2-7 | TRBV19 | 14 | CASNPRQGSHEQYF
TRBJ2-7 | TRBV27 | 15 | CASSTHRGFNYEQYF
TRBJ2-7 | TRBV19 | 14 | CASSVRQGAYEQYF
TRBJ2-7 | TRBV30 | 12 | CAWNTGTYEQYF
TRBJ2-1 | TRBV7-9 | 15 | CASSSSGTINNEQFF
TRBJ1-2 | TRBV29-1 | 11 | CSVPMNYGYTF
TRBJ1-4 | TRBV21-1 | 13 | CASLDRGDEKLFF
TRBJ2-7 | TRBV27 | 19 | CASSTRFSGTSGSYYEQYF
TRBJ2-7 | TRBV12-5 | 11 | CASGWQVEQYF
TRBJ1-2 | TRBV7-6 | 14 | CASSLGSGNYGYTF
TRBJ2-7 | TRBV7-2 | 16 | CASSLASGQGAYEQYF
TRBJ2-7 | TRBV11-1 | 15 | CASSPKKGQTYEQYF
TRBJ1-1 | TRBV6-1 | 16 | CASSDPESGTETEAFF
TRBJ2-2 | TRBV2 | 14 | CASSSLPNTGELFF
. | TRBV27 | 12 | CASSSSGSEQYF
TRBJ1-4 | TRBV18 | 14 | CASSPMDSQEKLFF
TRBJ2-1 | TRBV6-5 | 14 | CASGPGGRYNEQFF
TRBJ1-5 | TRBV7-6 | 14 | CASSLEGSYQPQHF
TRBJ2-3 | TRBV7-8 | 16 | CASSLGRSGPTDTQYF
TRBJ2-7 | TRBV7-9 | 15 | CASSPKKGQTYEQYF
TRBJ1-2 | TRBV6-1 | 11 | CASRSGYGYTF
TRBJ1-5 | TRBV10-3 | 14 | CAISFDRGDEAQHF
. | TRBV28 | 15 | CASSSGTGADYEQYF